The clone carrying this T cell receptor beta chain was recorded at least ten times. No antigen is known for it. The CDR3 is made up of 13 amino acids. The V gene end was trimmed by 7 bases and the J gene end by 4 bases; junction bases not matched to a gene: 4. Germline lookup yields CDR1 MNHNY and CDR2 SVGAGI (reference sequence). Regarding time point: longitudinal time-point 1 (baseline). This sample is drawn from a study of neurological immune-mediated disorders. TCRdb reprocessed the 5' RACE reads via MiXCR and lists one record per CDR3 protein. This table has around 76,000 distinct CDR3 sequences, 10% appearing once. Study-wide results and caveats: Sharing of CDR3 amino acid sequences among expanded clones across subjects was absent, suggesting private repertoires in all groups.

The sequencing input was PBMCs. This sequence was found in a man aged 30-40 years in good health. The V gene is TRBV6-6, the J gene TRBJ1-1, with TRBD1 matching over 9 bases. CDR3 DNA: TGTGCCAGCATCAAGACAGGGGGCACTGAAGCTTTCTTT. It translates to CASIKTGGTEAFF.